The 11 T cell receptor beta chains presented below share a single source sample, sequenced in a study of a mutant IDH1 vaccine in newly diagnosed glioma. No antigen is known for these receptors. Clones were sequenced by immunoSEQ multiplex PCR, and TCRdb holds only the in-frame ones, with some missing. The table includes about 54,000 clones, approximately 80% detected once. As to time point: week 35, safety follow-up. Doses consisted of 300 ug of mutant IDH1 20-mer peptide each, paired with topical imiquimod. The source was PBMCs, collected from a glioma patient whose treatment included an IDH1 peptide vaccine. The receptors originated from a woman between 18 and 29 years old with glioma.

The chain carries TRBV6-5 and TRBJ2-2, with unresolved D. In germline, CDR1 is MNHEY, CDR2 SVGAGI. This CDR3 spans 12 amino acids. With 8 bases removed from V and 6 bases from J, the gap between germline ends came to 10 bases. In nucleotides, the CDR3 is TGTGCCAGCGGGGTTTTAGCCGGGGAGCTGTTTTTT. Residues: CASGVLAGELFF.

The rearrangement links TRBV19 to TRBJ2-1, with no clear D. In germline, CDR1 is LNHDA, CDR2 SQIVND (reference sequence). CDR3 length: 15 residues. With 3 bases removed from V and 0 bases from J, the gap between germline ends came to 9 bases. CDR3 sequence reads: CASSMDRSSYNEQFF. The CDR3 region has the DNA TGTGCCAGTAGTATGGACCGGAGCTCCTACAATGAGCAGTTCTTC. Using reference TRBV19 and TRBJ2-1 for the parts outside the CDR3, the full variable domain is DGGITQSPKYLFRKEGQNVTLSCEQNLNHDAMYWYRQDPGQGLRLIYYSQIVNDFQKGDIAEGYSVSREKKESFPLTVTSAQKNPTAFYLCASSMDRSSYNEQFFGPGTRLTVL.

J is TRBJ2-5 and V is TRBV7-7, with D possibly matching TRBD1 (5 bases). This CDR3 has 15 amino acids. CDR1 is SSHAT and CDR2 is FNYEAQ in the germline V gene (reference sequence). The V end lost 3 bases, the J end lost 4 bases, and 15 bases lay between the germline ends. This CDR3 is CASSLGPHPGETQYF. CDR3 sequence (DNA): TGTGCCAGCAGCTTGGGGCCTCATCCCGGAGAGACCCAGTACTTC.

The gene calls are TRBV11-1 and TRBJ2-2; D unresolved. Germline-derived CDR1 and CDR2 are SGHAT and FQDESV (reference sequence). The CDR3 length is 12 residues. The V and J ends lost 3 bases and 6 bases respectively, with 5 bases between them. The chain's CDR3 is CASSLKPGELFF. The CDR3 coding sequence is TGTGCCAGCAGCTTGAAACCCGGGGAGCTGTTTTTT. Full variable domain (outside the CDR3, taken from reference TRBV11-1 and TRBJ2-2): EAEVAQSPRYKITEKSQAVAFWCDPISGHATLYWYRQILGQGPELLVQFQDESVVDDSQLPKDRFSAERLKGVDSTLKIQPAELGDSAMYLCASSLKPGELFFGEGSRLTVL.

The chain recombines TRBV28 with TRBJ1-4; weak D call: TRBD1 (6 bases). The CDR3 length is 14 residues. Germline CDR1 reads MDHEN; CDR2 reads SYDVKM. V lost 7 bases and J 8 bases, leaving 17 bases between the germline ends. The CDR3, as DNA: TGTGCCAGCACCCTGGGGGCAGGGCAGGAAAAACTGTTTTTT. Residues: CASTLGAGQEKLFF.

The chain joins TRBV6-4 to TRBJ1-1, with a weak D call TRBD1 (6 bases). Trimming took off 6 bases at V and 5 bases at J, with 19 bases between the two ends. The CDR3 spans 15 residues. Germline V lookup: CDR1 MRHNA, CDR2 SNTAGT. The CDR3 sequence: CASSPEGGIGTEAFF. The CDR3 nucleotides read TGTGCCAGCAGCCCCGAGGGGGGGATAGGAACTGAAGCTTTCTTT.

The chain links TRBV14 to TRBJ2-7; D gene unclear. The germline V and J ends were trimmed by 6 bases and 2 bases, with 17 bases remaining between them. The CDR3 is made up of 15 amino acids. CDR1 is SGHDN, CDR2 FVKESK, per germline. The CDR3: CASSPVGIGAYEQYF. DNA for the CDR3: TGTGCCAGCAGTCCTGTAGGGATTGGGGCCTACGAGCAGTACTTC.

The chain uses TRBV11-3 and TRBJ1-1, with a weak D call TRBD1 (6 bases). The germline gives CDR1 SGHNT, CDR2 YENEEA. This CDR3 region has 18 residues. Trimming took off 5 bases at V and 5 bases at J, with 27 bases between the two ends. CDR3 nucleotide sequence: TGTGCCAGCAGCGCCTCCGCGGGGCAGGGGTTAGGTGGGACTGAAGCTTTCTTT. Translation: CASSASAGQGLGGTEAFF.

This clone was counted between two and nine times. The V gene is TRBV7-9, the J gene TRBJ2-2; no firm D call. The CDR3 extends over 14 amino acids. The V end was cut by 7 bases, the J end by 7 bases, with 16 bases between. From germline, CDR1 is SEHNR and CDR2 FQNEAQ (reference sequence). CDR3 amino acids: CASIPKWAHGELFF. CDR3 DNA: TGTGCCAGCATCCCTAAATGGGCCCACGGGGAGCTGTTTTTT.

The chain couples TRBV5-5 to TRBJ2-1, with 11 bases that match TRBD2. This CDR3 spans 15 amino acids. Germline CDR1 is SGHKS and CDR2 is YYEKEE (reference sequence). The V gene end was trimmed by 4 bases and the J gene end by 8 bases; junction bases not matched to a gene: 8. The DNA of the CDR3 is TGTGCCAGCAGCCCTACTAGCGGGAGCGGCGATGAGCAGTTCTTC. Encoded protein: CASSPTSGSGDEQFF.

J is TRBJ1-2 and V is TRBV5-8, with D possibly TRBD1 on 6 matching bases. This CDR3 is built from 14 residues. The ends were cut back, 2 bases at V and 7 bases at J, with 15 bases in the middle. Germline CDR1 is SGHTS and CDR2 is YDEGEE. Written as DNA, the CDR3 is TGTGCCAGCAGCTTTCCAGGGGCCGTTTTTGGCTACACCTTC. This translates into CASSFPGAVFGYTF.